This TCR beta chain stems from a study of cytomegalovirus exposure and HLA in healthy donors. Regarding the study as a whole: Usually a TCR sequence was rare, but some public TCRs were found in many donors. Evidence from a later analysis indicated that most CMV-associated TCR beta chains looked HLA-restricted.

The PCR employed 60 Vbeta primers together with 13 Jbeta primers. Method: immunoSEQ multiplex PCR; TCRdb's copy keeps in-frame clones and lacks some. The specimen's table records some 160,000 clones. Trimming stripped 3 bases from V and 1 base from J, with 18 bases between. The CDR3 extends over 17 amino acids. Germline CDR1 ENHRY, CDR2 SYGVKD. For this clone: Its specificity is unknown.

The sequence was obtained from a man aged 30 to 39 in good health and CMV-seronegative. V usage is TRBV10-3 and J usage is TRBJ1-1; TRBD1 is a possible D gene (6 bases). The sequencing input was PBMCs. CDR3 bases: TGTGCCATCAGTGAAGGTGGGACAACAGGGTGGAACACTGAAGCTTTCTTT. Protein sequence: CAISEGGTTGWNTEAFF.